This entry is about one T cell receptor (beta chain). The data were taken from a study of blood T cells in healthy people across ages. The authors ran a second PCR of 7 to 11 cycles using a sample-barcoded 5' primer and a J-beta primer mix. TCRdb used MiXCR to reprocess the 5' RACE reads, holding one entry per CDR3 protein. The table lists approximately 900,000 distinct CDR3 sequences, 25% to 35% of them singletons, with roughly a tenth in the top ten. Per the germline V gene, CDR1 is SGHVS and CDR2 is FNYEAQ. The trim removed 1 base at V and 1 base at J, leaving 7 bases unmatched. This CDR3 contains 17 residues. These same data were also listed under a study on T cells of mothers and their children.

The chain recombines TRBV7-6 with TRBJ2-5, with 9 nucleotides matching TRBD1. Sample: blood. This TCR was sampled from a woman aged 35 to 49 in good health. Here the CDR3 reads CASSLVPGQGAQETQYF. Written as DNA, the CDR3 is TGTGCCAGCAGCTTAGTCCCGGGACAGGGCGCCCAAGAGACCCAGTACTTC.